The 2 T cell receptor beta chains below all came from one sample that was sequenced in a study of blood T cells in healthy people across ages. Alongside a J-beta primer mix, a sample-barcoded 5' primer served in a second PCR lasting roughly 7 to 12 cycles. TCRdb ran MiXCR on the 5' RACE reads and lists one entry per CDR3 protein. The data show around 710,000 distinct CDR3 sequences, with around 40% seen just once and more than 20% held by the top ten. The sample taken for sequencing was blood. Every receptor here comes from a woman between 55 and 75 years old in good health.

This clonotype was detected only a few times. This sequence joins TRBV7-2 and TRBJ1-4, with TRBD1 matching 8 bases. Germline V CDR1 and CDR2: SGHTA, FQGNSA. After removal of 4 bases from V and 7 bases from J, the junction contained 8 bases not matched to a gene. This CDR3 is 15 amino acids long. CDR3 DNA sequence: TGTGCCAGCAGCTCTCGGACAGGGATGAGTGAAAAACTGTTTTTT. It is translated as CASSSRTGMSEKLFF.

The sample holds a few counts of this clonotype. As DNA, the CDR3 is TGTGCCAGCAGCCAAACTAGCGGGTTCTCCTACAATGAGCAGTTCTTC. Translating it yields CASSQTSGFSYNEQFF. The chain is built from TRBV3-1 and TRBJ2-1, with 9 bases identical to TRBD2. This CDR3 contains 16 residues. Germline CDR1 LGHDT, CDR2 YNNKEL (reference sequence). V trimming: 2 bases; J trimming: 0 bases; junction bases outside the gene matches: 2.